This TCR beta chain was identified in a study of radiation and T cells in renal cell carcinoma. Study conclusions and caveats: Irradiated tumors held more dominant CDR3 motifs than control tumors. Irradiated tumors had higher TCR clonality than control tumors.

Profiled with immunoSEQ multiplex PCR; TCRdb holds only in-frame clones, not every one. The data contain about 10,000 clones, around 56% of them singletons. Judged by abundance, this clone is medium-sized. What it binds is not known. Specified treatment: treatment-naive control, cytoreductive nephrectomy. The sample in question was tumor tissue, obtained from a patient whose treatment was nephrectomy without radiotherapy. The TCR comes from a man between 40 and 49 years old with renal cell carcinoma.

The CDR3 DNA is TGTGCCAGCAGCTTGGGGTTGGGGGAAGCTTTCTTT. It codes for CASSLGLGEAFF. The genes are TRBV7-9 and TRBJ1-1; D unclear. CDR3 length: 12 amino acids. The germline gives CDR1 SEHNR, CDR2 FQNEAQ (reference sequence). The ends were cut back, 3 bases at V and 8 bases at J, with 10 bases in the middle.